Presented here are 10 T cell receptor beta chains from one specimen sequenced in a study of blood T cell repertoires in COVID-19. Repertoires were generated with immunoSEQ multiplex PCR, while TCRdb's copy carries only in-frame clones and drops some. This table holds more than 400,000 clones, over 75% found once. Sample: peripheral blood. These receptors were obtained from a human donor in a cohort sampled during active COVID-19.

The chain combines TRBV7-2 with TRBJ2-2; a weak D match, TRBD1 (6 bases). Germline assignment: CDR1 SGHTA and CDR2 FQGNSA. V was shortened by 2 bases and J by 1 base, with 11 bases between the two germline ends. The CDR3 loop spans 16 amino acids. CDR3 in amino acids: CASSLLDRRNTGELFF. The CDR3 coding sequence is TGTGCCAGCAGCTTACTTGACAGGAGGAACACCGGGGAGCTGTTTTTT.

J is TRBJ2-3 and V is TRBV4-1; 9 bases are a match to TRBD1. The CDR3 contains 14 residues. The junction had 3 bases not matched to a gene; V was cut back by 6 bases and J by 2 bases. Germline lookup yields CDR1 MGHRA and CDR2 YSYEKL. For the CDR3, the DNA is TGCGCCAGCAGTCGGACAGGGGACACAGATACGCAGTATTTT. As protein: CASSRTGDTDTQYF.

This chain uses TRBV28 with TRBJ1-1; TRBD1 is a possible D gene (6 bases). The CDR3 runs 15 residues. Trimming pared 5 bases from V and 1 base from J, leaving 14 bases between. Per the germline V gene, CDR1 is MDHEN and CDR2 is SYDVKM. CDR3 nucleotides: TGTGCCAGCAGTCCCAGGGGCCAGGGGAACACTGAAGCTTTCTTT. Its translation is CASSPRGQGNTEAFF.

This chain connects TRBV5-6 to TRBJ1-1, with TRBD1 identical over 9 bases. CDR3 length equals 15 residues. V dropped 4 bases and J dropped 6; count of bases not matched to a gene: 10. Germline V CDR1 and CDR2: SGHDT, YYEEEE. The CDR3 loop is CASSPSDRGGAEAFF. The DNA for the CDR3 is TGTGCCAGCAGCCCGTCGGACAGGGGAGGCGCTGAAGCTTTCTTT.

The genes are TRBV7-9 and TRBJ2-3; TRBD1 matches 12 bases. CDR3 length: 17 amino acids. Trimming removed 1 base from V and 3 bases from J; junction bases left unmatched: 5. The germline gives CDR1 SEHNR, CDR2 FQNEAQ (reference sequence). The CDR3 protein is CASSLGDRGRGTDTQYF. Here the CDR3 DNA reads TGTGCCAGCAGCTTAGGGGACAGGGGGCGAGGGACAGATACGCAGTATTTT. Full variable domain (remainder filled in from reference TRBV7-9 and TRBJ2-3): DTGVSQNPRHKITKRGQNVTFRCDPISEHNRLYWYRQTLGQGPEFLTYFQNEAQLEKSRLLSDRFSAERPKGSFSTLEIQRTEQGDSAMYLCASSLGDRGRGTDTQYFGPGTRLTVL.

This clone was seen only once. V and J are TRBV6-5 and TRBJ2-3; perhaps TRBD1 as D (8 bases). Germline V CDR1 and CDR2: MNHEY, SVGAGI. V was shortened by 7 bases and J by 5 bases, with 19 bases between the two germline ends. This CDR3 is built from 15 residues. CDR3 amino acids: CASTRRSGTGDTQYF. In DNA form, the CDR3 reads TGTGCCAGCACCCGTCGGAGCGGGACAGGAGATACGCAGTATTTT.

The chain carries TRBV12-3 or TRBV12-4 and TRBJ2-7; 7 bases align to TRBD1. The CDR3 consists of 13 residues. V was pared by 4 bases and J by 5 bases, with 5 bases of the junction left unmatched. CDR3 loop: CASSWTGTHEQYF. Here the CDR3 DNA reads TGTGCCAGCAGTTGGACAGGAACCCACGAGCAGTACTTC.

V usage is TRBV29-1 and J usage is TRBJ2-7, with TRBD2 matching over 8 bases. The CDR3 contains 13 residues. The junction had 8 bases not matched to a gene; V was cut back by 6 bases and J by 4 bases. Germline lookup yields CDR1 SQVTM and CDR2 ANQGSEA. CDR3 sequence: CSVTGTSGYEQYF. The CDR3 DNA is TGCAGCGTAACCGGGACTAGTGGTTACGAGCAGTACTTC.

This chain joins TRBV27 and TRBJ1-1, with 10 positions matching TRBD1. The CDR3 extends over 13 amino acids. Germline V lookup: CDR1 MNHEY, CDR2 SMNVEV (reference sequence). After removal of 3 bases from V and 7 bases from J, the junction contained 2 bases not matched to a gene. For the CDR3, the DNA is TGTGCCAGCAGTTTGTGGACAGGGGGTGAAGCTTTCTTT. As protein: CASSLWTGGEAFF.

The rearrangement uses TRBV6-6 and TRBJ2-7; D might be TRBD2 (6 bases). CDR3 length equals 13 residues. Trimming shortened V by 7 bases and J by 5 bases, and 15 bases separated the two germline ends. Germline assignment: CDR1 MNHNY and CDR2 SVGAGI (reference sequence). CDR3 protein: CASKKEGWHEQYF. CDR3 in DNA: TGTGCCAGCAAGAAGGAGGGCTGGCACGAGCAGTACTTC.